The present T cell receptor beta chain was sequenced within a study of lymphopenia after photon versus proton radiotherapy. Concerning this clone: The antigen is not known.

Germline V gene data show CDR1 as LGHNA and CDR2 as YSLEER. This CDR3 is built from 16 residues. J was trimmed by 3 bases and V by 0 bases; bases with no gene match: 8. Study-level findings and limits: Proton therapy kept repertoires fairly stable, unlike photons, which gained effector/memory cells. Oligoclonal CD8+ Temra expansion after nadir drove photon patients' diversity drop. Only patients who died were analyzed for survival; proton advantage is unproven.

Repertoires were generated with immunoSEQ multiplex PCR, while TCRdb's copy carries only in-frame clones and drops some. Of about 40,000 clones in the sample, around 85% were seen once. This material consisted of peripheral blood, taken from a patient treated with photon-based radiotherapy. The rearrangement links TRBV4-3 to TRBJ2-7; 7 nucleotides agree with TRBD2. The sequence came from a man aged 50-59 years with gastric cancer. CDR3 region: CASSQDRWASGYEQYF. CDR3 bases: TGCGCCAGCAGCCAAGATCGGTGGGCTAGCGGCTACGAGCAGTACTTC.